This T cell receptor beta chain is from a study of T cells in Graves' hyperthyroidism and ophthalmopathy. The study's findings and limits: Ophthalmopathy cases were set apart from stable hyperthyroidism by a 13 V-J model. Clonotypes that were expanded in thyroid above 0.001 mostly appeared in blood too.

Preceding any ophthalmopathy symptoms, the blood sample dates from first hyperthyroidism diagnosis. Cells are PBMCs isolated from 9 to 10 ml of fresh blood. This clonotype was detected ten times or more. The target antigen is unknown. TCR beta CDR3 region amplification was performed from RNA transcripts. First-round RT-PCR targeting the TCR CDR3 was performed with the HTBI primer set. TCRdb passed the multiplex PCR reads through MiXCR, listing each CDR3 protein once. In the table there are hundreds of thousands of distinct CDR3 sequences, under 20% of which are singletons. This TCR was sampled from a woman aged 45-65 years with Graves' hyperthyroidism that later progressed to Graves' ophthalmopathy. Source material: blood.

CDR3: CASSDPGTGVFEQYF. CDR3 sequence (DNA): TGTGCCAGCAGTGACCCCGGGACAGGGGTCTTCGAGCAGTACTTC. The chain is built from TRBV2 and TRBJ2-7; 10 bases fit TRBD1. This CDR3 is 15 amino acids long. The V gene end was trimmed by 3 bases and the J gene end by 6 bases; junction bases not matched to a gene: 8. Per the germline V gene, CDR1 is SNHLY and CDR2 is FYNNEI.